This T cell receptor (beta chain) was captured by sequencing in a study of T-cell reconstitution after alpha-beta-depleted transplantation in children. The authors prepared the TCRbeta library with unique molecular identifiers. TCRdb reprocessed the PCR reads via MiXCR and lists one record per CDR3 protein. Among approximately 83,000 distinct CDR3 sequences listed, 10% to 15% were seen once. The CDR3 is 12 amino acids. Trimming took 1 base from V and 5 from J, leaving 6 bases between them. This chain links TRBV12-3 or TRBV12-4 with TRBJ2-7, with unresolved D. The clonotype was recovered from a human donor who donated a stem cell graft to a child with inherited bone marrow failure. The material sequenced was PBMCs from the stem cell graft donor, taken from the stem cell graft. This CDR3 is CASSLVENEQYF. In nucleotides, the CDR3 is TGTGCCAGCAGTTTAGTGGAGAACGAGCAGTACTTC.